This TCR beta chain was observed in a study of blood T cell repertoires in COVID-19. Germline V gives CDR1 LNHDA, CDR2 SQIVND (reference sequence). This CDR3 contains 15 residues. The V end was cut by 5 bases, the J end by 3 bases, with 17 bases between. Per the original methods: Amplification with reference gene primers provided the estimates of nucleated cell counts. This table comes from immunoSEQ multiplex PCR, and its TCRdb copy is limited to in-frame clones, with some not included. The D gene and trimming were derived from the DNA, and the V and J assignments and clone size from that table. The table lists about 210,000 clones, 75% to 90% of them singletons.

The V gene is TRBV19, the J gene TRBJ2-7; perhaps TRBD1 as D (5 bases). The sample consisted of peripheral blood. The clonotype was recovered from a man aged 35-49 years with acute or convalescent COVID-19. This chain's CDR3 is CASSLDSHRYYEQYF. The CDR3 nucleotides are TGTGCCAGTAGTCTTGACAGCCACCGGTACTACGAGCAGTACTTC.